This T cell receptor beta chain came from a study of glioma-infiltrating T cells listed by TCRdb under 2016. Some background on the complete study: TCR alpha- and beta-chain repertoires were sequenced from glioma tissue, non-neoplastic brain tissue and matched peripheral blood mononuclear cells. To measure divergence between tissue and blood T-cell populations, each tissue-infiltrating repertoire was compared with the peripheral blood repertoire of the same patient. The paired cohort comprised three low-grade glioma patients, under 10 primary glioblastoma patients and three non-glioma patients contributing non-neoplastic brain tissue.

As to this clonotype: Its antigen target is currently unknown. Lacking the conserved final phenylalanine or tryptophan, this CDR3 likely reflects a read error.

Results and caveats for the whole study, not just this receptor: In non-neoplastic patients, VJ-independent divergence between tissue and blood fell below expectation, whereas in all gliomas, and especially in low-grade gliomas, the divergence rose above expectation. Very few CDR3 sequences were shared between tissue and blood, attributed to high CDR3 diversity and limited sampling. The group comparisons were based on small numbers of patients: three non-neoplastic, three low-grade glioma and eight glioblastoma patients.

TCR alpha and beta CDR3 regions were amplified with the iRepertoire nested amplicon-rescue multiplex PCR (arm-PCR) platform from RNA. The input for one-step reverse transcription and amplification was about 100-450 ng of either tissue mRNA or PBMC total RNA. Following bead purification, Illumina adapters were added by a secondary multiplex PCR, and libraries between 200 and 400 bp were gel-purified. Demultiplexing relied on internal 6-nucleotide barcodes carried by the libraries. Sequencing of the libraries was done on an Illumina MiSeq using 2x220 or 2x250 nucleotide paired-end reads. In the authors' own workflow: FLASH 1.2.11 was used to merge paired reads, and BWA-MEM then aligned the reads to the GRCh37 human genome before TRA and TRB reads were extracted. An IMGT-derived reference of cassette sequences and CDR3 motifs, with pseudogenes included, was used for V and J assignment. Reads were translated in three frames, and productive CDR3s were defined by a C…FGXG motif without stop codons. Clonotypes were defined as unique combinations of V-J cassette pair and CDR3 amino acid sequence. Filtering of reads was based on Hamming distance, with the threshold set by the sequence error rate of each sample in mapped regions. TCRdb took the public reads, trimmed them with fastp at Q25, ran MiXCR for clone calling and kept in-frame beta chains. Rows matching on CDR3 protein sequence are summarized as one entry with the most common DNA and genes. These V and J calls are TCRdb output, not the study's own analysis. This sample gives roughly 120,000 distinct CDR3 sequences in total; approximately 26% of them show up just once. The ten largest account for 30% to 35% of the sample.

The CDR3 spans 17 residues, counting both ends. The entry retains the CDR3 DNA only, 51 bases that are in frame from base 1. Trimmed from V: 0 bases; trimmed from J: 3 bases; junction bases lacking a gene match: 4. CDR1 and CDR2 (SGDLS, YYNGEE) derive from the germline V gene. Input material: glioma tissue, nonneoplastic brain tissue, or PBMCs (not recorded which). The TCR originated in a human donor with low-grade glioma or glioblastoma, undergoing nonglioma brain surgery, or in good health (not recorded which). Rearrangement joined TRBV9 to TRBJ2-5, with 14 junctional bases fitting TRBD2. CDR3 reads: CASSVALGLAGEETQYL. The DNA is TGTGCCAGCAGCGTAGCTTTGGGACTAGCGGGAGAAGAGACCCAGTACCTC.